This T cell receptor beta chain is from a study of memory B cells and T cells in multiple sclerosis. Study conclusions and caveats: Clone-set sizes differed between compartments, so shared clonotype counts needed normalization.

Points on this clone: Its matching antigen is unknown. The conserved closing phenylalanine or tryptophan is absent in this CDR3, likely reflecting a read error.

V was shortened by 4 bases and J by 3 bases, with 16 bases between the two germline ends. CDR1 is GTSNPN and CDR2 is SVGIG in the germline V gene (reference sequence). The CDR3 covers 16 residues. Assay used: immunoSEQ multiplex PCR; TCRdb lists only in-frame clones, some missing. The sample includes fewer than 8,000 clones, around 60% of them seen just once. The receptor's source is a human donor with multiple sclerosis. The chain links TRBV30 to TRBJ2-6; perhaps TRBD1 as D (5 bases). The material sequenced was memory (CD45RO+) CD8+ T cells from blood. The CDR3 reads CAWIVPPGNGANVLTL. For the CDR3, the DNA is TGTGCCTGGATTGTACCGCCAGGGAATGGGGCCAACGTCCTGACTTTG.